The 18 T cell receptor beta chains listed next were all sequenced from one sample in a study of blood T cell repertoires in COVID-19. The protocol was immunoSEQ multiplex PCR, while the TCRdb copy is restricted to in-frame clones and leaves out a portion. The profile shows some 260,000 clones, 70% to 90% of them singletons. Source material: peripheral blood. Receptors originate from a man in his late teens or twenties with active or convalescent COVID-19.

The J gene is TRBJ2-3, the V gene TRBV30, with TRBD2 matching 9 bases. Germline values: CDR1 GTSNPN, CDR2 SVGIG (reference sequence). The CDR3 is made up of 17 amino acids. V lost 0 bases and J lost 4; bases outside the gene matches: 11. CDR3 region: CAWSVRLAGPSPDTQYF. CDR3 coding DNA: TGTGCCTGGAGTGTGCGTCTAGCGGGGCCCAGTCCAGATACGCAGTATTTT.

Regarding this clone: The sample has other DNA sequences that encode this CDR3 too. The chain is built from TRBV4-3 and TRBJ1-4; weak D call: TRBD1 (6 bases). V lost 0 bases and J lost 8, with 10 bases in between. Germline V gives CDR1 LGHNA, CDR2 YSLEER. The CDR3 is 14 residues long. CDR3 nucleotides: TGCGCCAGCAGCCAAGAAGGAAGGGGGGAAAAACTGTTTTTT. It yields the protein CASSQEGRGEKLFF.

The chain is built from TRBV7-9 and TRBJ2-3; TRBD2 agrees at 9 bases. CDR3 length: 16 amino acids. Germline V gives CDR1 SEHNR, CDR2 FQNEAQ (reference sequence). J was trimmed by 4 bases and V by 2 bases; bases with no gene match: 7. The CDR3 loop is CASSLYSGSNPDTQYF. The CDR3 DNA follows: TGTGCCAGCAGCTTATATAGCGGGAGCAACCCAGATACGCAGTATTTT.

The chain uses TRBV6-6 and TRBJ2-2, with 9 nucleotides matching TRBD2. CDR3 length equals 15 residues. Germline V CDR1 and CDR2: MNHNY, SVGAGI (reference sequence). The V gene end was trimmed by 6 bases and the J gene end by 8 bases; junction bases not matched to a gene: 10. The CDR3 loop reads CASRREGLEGGELFF. The CDR3, as DNA: TGTGCCAGCAGGCGGGAGGGCCTTGAGGGTGGGGAGCTGTTTTTT.

This chain links TRBV24-1 with TRBJ2-5, with 12 nucleotides matching TRBD2. The CDR3 covers 17 residues. J lost 4 bases, V lost 4 bases, and 9 bases had no gene match. Germline V CDR1 and CDR2: KGHDR, SFDVKD. CDR3 nucleotides: TGTGCCACCAGTGACAAGACTAGCGGGAGTTTGTCAGAGACCCAGTACTTC. It specifies CATSDKTSGSLSETQYF.

This clone was counted a few times. This rearrangement joins TRBV10-3 to TRBJ1-1, with no clear D. Germline-derived CDR1 and CDR2 are ENHRY and SYGVKD. The V end lost 2 bases, the J end lost 1 base, and 5 bases lay between the germline ends. The CDR3 runs 13 residues. CDR3 in DNA: TGTGCCATCAGTGAGATACAGAACACTGAAGCTTTCTTT. It encodes CAISEIQNTEAFF.

The chain links TRBV18 to TRBJ2-5, with D maybe TRBD2 (5 bases). Trimming cost V 4 bases and J 4 bases, with 16 bases left between them. Germline lookup yields CDR1 KGHSH and CDR2 LQKENI. The CDR3 runs 15 residues. The CDR3 DNA reads TGTGCCAGCTCACTAAATCGGGCCCGGGGAGAGACCCAGTACTTC. It yields the protein CASSLNRARGETQYF.

This clone has more than one count but fewer than ten. V usage is TRBV7-2 and J usage is TRBJ2-1, with D maybe TRBD2 (5 bases). The V gene's germline CDR1 is SGHTA and CDR2 FQGNSA. V was shortened by 2 bases and J by 3 bases, with 20 bases between the two germline ends. The CDR3 runs to 18 residues. CDR3 sequence (DNA): TGTGCCAGCAGCTTAACGGAGTTACTAGGGCGGTTCTACAATGAGCAGTTCTTC. This sequence encodes CASSLTELLGRFYNEQFF.

J is TRBJ1-1 and V is TRBV28; 8 bases line up with TRBD1. Germline CDR1 and CDR2: MDHEN and SYDVKM. The CDR3 consists of 15 residues. V was pared by 5 bases and J by 1 base, with 6 bases of the junction left unmatched. The CDR3 here is CASSPRTGRNTEAFF. CDR3 DNA: TGTGCCAGCAGTCCGCGGACAGGGAGGAACACTGAAGCTTTCTTT.

The V and J genes are TRBV7-7 and TRBJ2-1, with 8 bases aligning to TRBD2. V dropped 6 bases and J dropped 8; count of bases not matched to a gene: 6. CDR3 length: 13 amino acids. CDR1 and CDR2 (germline): SSHAT, FNYEAQ (reference sequence). In DNA, the CDR3 is TGTGCCAGCAGTTCCGGGAGGGGGGATGAGCAGTTCTTC. As protein: CASSSGRGDEQFF. The full variable domain, with the rest looked up from reference TRBV7-7 and TRBJ2-1, is GAGVSQSPRYKVTKRGQDVTLRCDPISSHATLYWYQQALGQGPEFLTYFNYEAQPDKSGLPSDRFSAERPEGSISTLTIQRTEQRDSAMYRCASSSGRGDEQFFGPGTRLTVL.

The chain carries TRBV4-3 and TRBJ1-2; TRBD1 matches at 9 bases. Germline-derived CDR1 and CDR2 are LGHNA and YSLEER. The CDR3 totals 17 residues. V lost 0 bases to trimming and J lost 8 bases; unmatched junction nucleotides: 13. The CDR3 coding sequence is TGCGCCAGCAGCCAAGATGACCAACAGGGGGCTATTGGCGGCTACACCTTC. The encoded protein is CASSQDDQQGAIGGYTF.

J is TRBJ1-1 and V is TRBV5-1; TRBD1 matches 8 bases. Germline CDR1 reads SGHRS; CDR2 reads YFSETQ. CDR3 length equals 14 residues. After removal of 4 bases from V and 2 bases from J, the junction contained 4 bases not matched to a gene. For the CDR3, the DNA is TGCGCCAGCAGCGGGGACAGGCCTAACACTGAAGCTTTCTTT. Encoded protein: CASSGDRPNTEAFF.

V usage is TRBV3-1 (or the pseudogene TRBV3-2) and J usage is TRBJ1-1; TRBD1 matches at 8 bases. This CDR3 contains 14 residues. Germline V CDR1 and CDR2: LGHDT, YNNKEL (reference sequence). V shed 1 base, J shed 5 bases, and the junction held 3 bases outside the gene matches. CDR3 loop: CASSQAGGFTEAFF. The CDR3 DNA is TGTGCCAGCAGCCAAGCAGGGGGCTTTACTGAAGCTTTCTTT.

The CDR3 reads CASSLSSTGYNSPLHF. As DNA, the CDR3 is TGTGCCAGCAGCTTATCATCGACAGGATATAATTCACCCCTCCACTTT. V gene TRBV2 combines with J gene TRBJ1-6; D might be TRBD1 (6 bases). CDR1 is SNHLY and CDR2 is FYNNEI in the germline V gene. This CDR3 is built from 16 residues. The V gene lost 6 bases and the J gene lost 4 bases, with 16 bases spanning the gap.

V and J are TRBV19 and TRBJ1-2; 7 nucleotides match TRBD1. The CDR3 contains 14 residues. Germline V CDR1 and CDR2: LNHDA, SQIVND (reference sequence). Trimming at V came to 7 bases and at J to 4 bases, leaving 9 bases not matched to a gene. In DNA, the CDR3 is TGTGCCAGTACCTTGGGAGGACAGGCCTATGGCTACACCTTC. Protein sequence: CASTLGGQAYGYTF.

The rearrangement links TRBV7-9 to TRBJ1-4; 9 bases are a match to TRBD1. The V gene end was trimmed by 5 bases and the J gene end by 6 bases; junction bases not matched to a gene: 7. Germline V gene data show CDR1 as SEHNR and CDR2 as FQNEAQ (reference sequence). The CDR3 contains 15 residues. The CDR3, as DNA: TGTGCCAGCAGCCCACCGGGACAGGGCCATGAAAAACTGTTTTTT. Its translation is CASSPPGQGHEKLFF.

This chain links TRBV5-5 with TRBJ1-2, with 8 bases identical to TRBD1. CDR3 length: 13 residues. Germline V gene lookup returns CDR1 SGHKS and CDR2 YYEKEE (reference sequence). V trimming: 5 bases; J trimming: 4 bases; junction bases outside the gene matches: 4. The chain's CDR3 is CASRPGGGYGYTF. CDR3 bases: TGTGCCAGCAGGCCAGGGGGCGGCTATGGCTACACCTTC.

This clone was counted a few times. The chain is built from TRBV21-1 and TRBJ2-7; TRBD1 is the table's D call and was not checked against the DNA. TRBV21-1 is labeled a pseudogene. The CDR3 covers 13 residues. The CDR3, as DNA: TGTGCCATTGGGCACGGACAGGGGCACGAGCAGTACTTC. It yields the protein CAIGHGQGHEQYF.